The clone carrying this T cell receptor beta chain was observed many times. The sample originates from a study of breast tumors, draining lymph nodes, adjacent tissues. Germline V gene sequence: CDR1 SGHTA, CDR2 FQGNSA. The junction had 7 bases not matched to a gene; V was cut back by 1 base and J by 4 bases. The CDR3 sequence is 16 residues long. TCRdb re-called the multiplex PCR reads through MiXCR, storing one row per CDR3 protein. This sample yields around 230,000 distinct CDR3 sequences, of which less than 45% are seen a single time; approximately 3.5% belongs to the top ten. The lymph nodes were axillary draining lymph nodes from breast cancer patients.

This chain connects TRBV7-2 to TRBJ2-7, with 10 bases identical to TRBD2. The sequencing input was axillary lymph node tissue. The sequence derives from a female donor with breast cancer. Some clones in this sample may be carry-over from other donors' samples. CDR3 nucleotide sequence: TGTGCCAGCAGCTTAGAGCCTAGCGGGGGACAGTACGAGCAGTACTTC. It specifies CASSLEPSGGQYEQYF.